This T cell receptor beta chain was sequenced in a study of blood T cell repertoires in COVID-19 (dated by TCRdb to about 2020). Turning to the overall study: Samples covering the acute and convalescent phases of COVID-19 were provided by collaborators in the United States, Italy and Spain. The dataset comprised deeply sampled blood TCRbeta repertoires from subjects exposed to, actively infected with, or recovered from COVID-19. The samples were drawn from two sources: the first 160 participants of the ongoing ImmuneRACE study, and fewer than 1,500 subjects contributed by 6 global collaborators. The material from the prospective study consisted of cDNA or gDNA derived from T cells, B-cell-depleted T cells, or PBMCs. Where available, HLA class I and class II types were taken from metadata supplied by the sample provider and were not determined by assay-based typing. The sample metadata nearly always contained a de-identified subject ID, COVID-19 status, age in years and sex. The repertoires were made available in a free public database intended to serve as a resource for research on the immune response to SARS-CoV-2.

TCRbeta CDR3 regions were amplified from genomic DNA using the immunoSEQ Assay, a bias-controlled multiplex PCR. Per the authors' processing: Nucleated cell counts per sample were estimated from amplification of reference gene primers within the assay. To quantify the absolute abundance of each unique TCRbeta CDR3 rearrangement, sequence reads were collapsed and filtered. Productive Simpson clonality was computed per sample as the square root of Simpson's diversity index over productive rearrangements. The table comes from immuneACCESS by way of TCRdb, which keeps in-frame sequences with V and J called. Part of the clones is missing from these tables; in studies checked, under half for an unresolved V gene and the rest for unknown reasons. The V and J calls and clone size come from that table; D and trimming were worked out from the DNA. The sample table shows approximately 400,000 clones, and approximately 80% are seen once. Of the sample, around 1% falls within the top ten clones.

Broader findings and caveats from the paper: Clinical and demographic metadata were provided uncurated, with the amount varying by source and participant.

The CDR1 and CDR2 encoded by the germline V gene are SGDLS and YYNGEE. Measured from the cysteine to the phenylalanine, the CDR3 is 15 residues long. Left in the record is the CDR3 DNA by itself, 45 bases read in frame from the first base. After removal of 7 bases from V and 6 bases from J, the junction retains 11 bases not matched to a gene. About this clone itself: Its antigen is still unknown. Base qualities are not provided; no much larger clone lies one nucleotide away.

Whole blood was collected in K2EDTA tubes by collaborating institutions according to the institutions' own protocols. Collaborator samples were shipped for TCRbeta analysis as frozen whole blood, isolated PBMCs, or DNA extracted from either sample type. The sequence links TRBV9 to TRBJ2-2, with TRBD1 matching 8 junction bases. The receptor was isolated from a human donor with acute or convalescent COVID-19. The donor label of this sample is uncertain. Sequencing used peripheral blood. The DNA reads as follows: TGTGCCAGCGGTAAAACAGGGGGTGGGTCCGGGGAGCTGTTTTTT. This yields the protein CASGKTGGGSGELFF.